These 17 T cell receptor beta chains came from one sample sequenced in a study of blood T cell repertoires in COVID-19. Assay used: immunoSEQ multiplex PCR; TCRdb lists only in-frame clones, some missing. The sample lists under 350,000 clones; approximately 86% were seen once. The sample comprised PBMCs or T cells enriched from blood (not recorded which). These receptors were collected from a woman in her 40s with acute COVID-19.

V is TRBV5-4 and J is TRBJ1-2; D not certain. The CDR3 runs 11 residues. Per the germline V gene, CDR1 is SGHNT and CDR2 is YYREEE (reference sequence). Between the trimmed V and J ends, which lost 3 bases and 8 bases, there was a span of 8 bases. The CDR3 DNA reads as TGTGCCAGCAGCTCCCGTCAGGGCTACACCTTC. Its translation: CASSSRQGYTF.

This clone was picked up one time. The chain has TRBV2 and TRBJ1-2; tentative D call: TRBD1 (5 bases). The CDR3 consists of 13 residues. Between the trimmed V and J ends, which lost 6 bases and 3 bases, there was a span of 11 bases. CDR1 SNHLY and CDR2 FYNNEI come from the germline V gene. In DNA form, the CDR3 reads TGTGCCAGCAGAGCCTGGGGCTACTATGGCTACACCTTC. Protein: CASRAWGYYGYTF.

This rearrangement joins TRBV19 to TRBJ1-5; D ambiguous. V was cut by 4 bases and J by 2 bases, with 6 bases left in between. Germline-derived CDR1 and CDR2 are LNHDA and SQIVND (reference sequence). The CDR3 covers 13 residues. DNA for the CDR3: TGTGCCAGTAGTAAATATGGCAATCAGCCCCAGCATTTT. Residues: CASSKYGNQPQHF.

As concerns this clone: This same CDR3 is encoded by further DNA sequences in the sample. The chain links TRBV28 to TRBJ2-7, with 8 nucleotides matching TRBD1. Germline CDR1 MDHEN, CDR2 SYDVKM. The CDR3 runs to 13 residues. V lost 4 bases to trimming and J lost 3 bases; unmatched junction nucleotides: 2. The CDR3 sequence: CASSSGQGYEQYF. The CDR3 DNA reads TGTGCCAGCAGTTCCGGACAGGGCTACGAGCAGTACTTC. Together with reference TRBV28 and TRBJ2-7, the CDR3 gives the full variable domain: DVKVTQSSRYLVKRTGEKVFLECVQDMDHENMFWYRQDPGLGLRLIYFSYDVKMKEKGDIPEGYSVSREKKERFSLILESASTNQTSMYLCASSSGQGYEQYFGPGTRLTVT.

The gene calls are TRBV5-6 and TRBJ1-2, with TRBD1 as a possible D gene (5 bases). V was clipped by 0 bases and J by 5 bases, with 17 bases between them. This CDR3 is built from 16 residues. CDR1 and CDR2 (germline): SGHDT, YYEEEE. The CDR3 region is CASSLVEYGRVYGYTF. The CDR3 DNA follows: TGTGCCAGCAGCTTGGTTGAGTATGGCAGGGTGTATGGCTACACCTTC.

J is TRBJ1-5 and V is TRBV6-2 or TRBV6-3, with TRBD1 as a possible D gene (5 bases). Germline V gene lookup returns CDR1 MNHEY and CDR2 SVGEGT. This CDR3 is 16 amino acids long. The V gene lost 5 bases and the J gene lost 3 bases, with 17 bases spanning the gap. Here the CDR3 DNA reads TGTGCCAGCAGTCCCACTTCCACAGGTTACAATCAGCCCCAGCATTTT. Its translation: CASSPTSTGYNQPQHF.

This clone came up a few times. This chain joins TRBV12-3 or TRBV12-4 and TRBJ2-7; D not resolved. The CDR3 consists of 13 residues. The ends were cut back, 6 bases at V and 0 bases at J, with 9 bases in the middle. CDR3 amino acids: CASRPSSSYEQYF. CDR3 coding DNA: TGTGCCAGCAGGCCCTCGAGCTCCTACGAGCAGTACTTC.

The J gene is TRBJ2-7, the V gene TRBV5-6; D perhaps matches TRBD1 (6 bases). Germline CDR1 reads SGHDT; CDR2 reads YYEEEE. Trimming took off 4 bases at V and 1 base at J, with 15 bases between the two ends. CDR3 length: 15 amino acids. CDR3 nucleotides: TGTGCCAGCAGCCCTACCGGGACAAAGTCCTACGAGCAGTACTTC. Amino acids: CASSPTGTKSYEQYF.

This rearrangement joins TRBV4-1 to TRBJ1-1, with D perhaps matching TRBD1 (5 bases). CDR1 is MGHRA, CDR2 YSYEKL, per germline. Trimming cost V 3 bases and J 8 bases, with 10 bases left between them. The CDR3 is made up of 12 amino acids. The CDR3 bases are TGCGCCAGCAGCCAGACACAGGAGGAAGCTTTCTTT. Translating gives CASSQTQEEAFF.

CDR3 loop: CASSQDRSYTNYGYTF. CDR3 nucleotide sequence: TGTGCCAGCAGCCAAGATAGGAGCTACACTAACTATGGCTACACCTTC. The gene calls are TRBV4-2 and TRBJ1-2; D is undetermined. Trimming took off 0 bases at V and 0 bases at J, with 11 bases between the two ends. Germline V CDR1 and CDR2: LGHNA, YNFKEQ. The CDR3 spans 16 residues.

This chain links TRBV2 with TRBJ2-5; D is undetermined. V was cut by 4 bases and J by 1 base, with 7 bases left in between. This CDR3 has 13 residues. Germline V gives CDR1 SNHLY, CDR2 FYNNEI. CDR3 DNA: TGTGCCAGCAGTGTGGAGATCCAAGAGACCCAGTACTTC. It specifies CASSVEIQETQYF.

The chain is built from TRBV7-2 and TRBJ2-2; 8 bases align to TRBD2. In germline, CDR1 is SGHTA, CDR2 FQGNSA. Losses at the gene ends were 5 bases for V and 3 bases for J; bases not matched to a gene: 5. CDR3 size: 15 residues. The CDR3 nucleotides are TGTGCCAGCAGCCGTAGCGGGACCGACACCGGGGAGCTGTTTTTT. Translated, it gives CASSRSGTDTGELFF.

The rearrangement links TRBV3-1 (or the pseudogene TRBV3-2) to TRBJ2-1, with 10 positions matching TRBD1. Germline CDR1 LGHDT, CDR2 YNNKEL (reference sequence). The V gene end was trimmed by 4 bases and the J gene end by 5 bases; junction bases not matched to a gene: 5. CDR3 length: 15 amino acids. CDR3 protein: CASSPDRGLDNEQFF. Here the CDR3 DNA reads TGTGCCAGCAGCCCCGACAGGGGGCTCGACAATGAGCAGTTCTTC.

This clone appeared once. This chain links TRBV7-2 with TRBJ1-5; 10 bases line up with TRBD1. Per germline, CDR1 SGHTA and CDR2 FQGNSA. V lost 8 bases and J lost 5; bases outside the gene matches: 3. CDR3 length: 13 amino acids. CDR3 DNA: TGTGCCAGCGGACAGGGGGGCGATCAGCCCCAGCATTTT. Its protein is CASGQGGDQPQHF.

The chain links TRBV2 to TRBJ2-3; a weak D match, TRBD2 (6 bases). Trimming removed 7 bases from V and 4 bases from J, with 18 bases in between. CDR1 is SNHLY and CDR2 is FYNNEI in the germline V gene. The length of the CDR3 is 15 residues. CDR3 in DNA: TGTGCCAGCAAAAAGGGAGGAGCGGGTTCAGATACGCAGTATTTT. Its protein product is CASKKGGAGSDTQYF.

In this sample, this clone turned up once. The junction departs from germline at one end; a sequencing error may be responsible. The genes are TRBV7-7 and TRBJ2-1; 9 bases align to TRBD1. The germline gives CDR1 SSHAT, CDR2 FNYEAQ (reference sequence). The CDR3 runs to 15 residues. The CDR3: CASRPGGQGTNEQFF. The CDR3 DNA follows: TGTGCTAGCAGACCCGGGGGACAGGGTACCAATGAGCAGTTCTTC.

The chain combines TRBV29-1 with TRBJ2-5; 12 bases are shared with TRBD2. V shed 3 bases and J 5 bases; nucleotides not matched to a gene: 4. CDR1 is SQVTM, CDR2 ANQGSEA, per germline. The CDR3 loop spans 14 amino acids. CDR3 coding DNA: TGCAGCGTTGACCTAGCGGGGGGGCAGGAGACCCAGTACTTC. It translates to CSVDLAGGQETQYF.